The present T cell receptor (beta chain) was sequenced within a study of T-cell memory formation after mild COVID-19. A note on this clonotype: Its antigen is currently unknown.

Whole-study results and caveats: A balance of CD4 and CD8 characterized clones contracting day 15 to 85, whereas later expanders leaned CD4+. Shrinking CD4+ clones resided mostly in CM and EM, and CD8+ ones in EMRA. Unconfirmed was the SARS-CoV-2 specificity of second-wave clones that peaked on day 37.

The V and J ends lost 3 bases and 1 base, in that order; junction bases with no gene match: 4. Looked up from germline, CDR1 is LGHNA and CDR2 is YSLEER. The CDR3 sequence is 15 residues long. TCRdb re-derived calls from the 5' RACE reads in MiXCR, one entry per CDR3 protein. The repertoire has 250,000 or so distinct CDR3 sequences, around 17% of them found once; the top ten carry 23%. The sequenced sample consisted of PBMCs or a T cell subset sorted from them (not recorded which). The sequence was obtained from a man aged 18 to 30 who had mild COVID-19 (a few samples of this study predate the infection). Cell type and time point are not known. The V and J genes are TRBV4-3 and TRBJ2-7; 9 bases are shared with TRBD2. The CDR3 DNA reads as TGCGCCAGCAGCCAGGCGGGGGGGATTTCCTACGAGCAGTACTTC. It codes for CASSQAGGISYEQYF.